This T cell receptor (beta chain) appears in the sequencing data of a study of technical replicates of blood from a few donors. Produced via immunoSEQ multiplex PCR; TCRdb's table is partial and in-frame only. The sample shows approximately 84,000 clones, roughly 98% of them seen only once. Germline V lookup: CDR1 SNHLY, CDR2 FYNNEI. Trimming shortened V by 7 bases and J by 2 bases, and 13 bases separated the two germline ends. This CDR3 has 14 amino acids. This sequence was found in a human donor in good health. This chain connects TRBV2 to TRBJ2-3, with D possibly TRBD2 on 6 matching bases. Source material: T cells isolated from PBMCs. The CDR3 region has the DNA TGTGCCAGCAATCCCACGGGGGTCACAGATACGCAGTATTTT. Protein: CASNPTGVTDTQYF.